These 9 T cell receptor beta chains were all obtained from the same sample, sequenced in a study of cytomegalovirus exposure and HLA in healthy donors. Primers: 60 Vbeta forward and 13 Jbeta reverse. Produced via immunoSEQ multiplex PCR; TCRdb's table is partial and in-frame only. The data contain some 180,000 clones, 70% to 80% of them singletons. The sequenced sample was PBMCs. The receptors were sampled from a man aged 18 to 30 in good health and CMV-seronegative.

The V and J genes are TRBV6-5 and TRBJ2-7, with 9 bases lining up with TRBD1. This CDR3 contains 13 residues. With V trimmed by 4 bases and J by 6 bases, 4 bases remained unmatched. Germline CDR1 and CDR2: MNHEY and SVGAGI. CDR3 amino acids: CASSWGQGGEQYF. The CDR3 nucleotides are TGTGCCAGCAGTTGGGGACAGGGAGGCGAGCAGTACTTC.

The CDR3 here is CASRLDRARETQYF. Written as DNA, the CDR3 is TGTGCCAGCAGATTGGACAGGGCCAGGGAGACCCAGTACTTC. The rearrangement uses TRBV6-5 and TRBJ2-5; 8 bases align to TRBD1. The V gene end was trimmed by 6 bases and the J gene end by 5 bases; junction bases not matched to a gene: 8. CDR1 is MNHEY, CDR2 SVGAGI, per germline. This CDR3 is 14 amino acids long.

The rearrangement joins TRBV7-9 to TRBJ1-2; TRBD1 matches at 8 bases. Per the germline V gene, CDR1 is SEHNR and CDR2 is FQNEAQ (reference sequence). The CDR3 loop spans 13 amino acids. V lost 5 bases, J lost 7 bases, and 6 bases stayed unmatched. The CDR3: CASSPRDRLGYTF. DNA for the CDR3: TGTGCCAGCAGCCCCCGGGACAGGCTTGGCTACACCTTC.

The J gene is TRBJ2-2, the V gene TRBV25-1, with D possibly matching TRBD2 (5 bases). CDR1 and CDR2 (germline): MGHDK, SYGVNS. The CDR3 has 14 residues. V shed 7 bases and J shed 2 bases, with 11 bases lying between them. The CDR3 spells CASKYGVNTGELFF. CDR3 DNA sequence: TGTGCCAGCAAATACGGGGTTAACACCGGGGAGCTGTTTTTT.

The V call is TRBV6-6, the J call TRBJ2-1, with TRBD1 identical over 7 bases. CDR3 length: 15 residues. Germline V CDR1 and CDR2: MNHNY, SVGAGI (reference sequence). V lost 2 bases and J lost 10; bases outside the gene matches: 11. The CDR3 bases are TGTGCCAGCAGTTACCCGGCAGGGGGTCCCCCCGAGCAGTTCTTC. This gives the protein CASSYPAGGPPEQFF.

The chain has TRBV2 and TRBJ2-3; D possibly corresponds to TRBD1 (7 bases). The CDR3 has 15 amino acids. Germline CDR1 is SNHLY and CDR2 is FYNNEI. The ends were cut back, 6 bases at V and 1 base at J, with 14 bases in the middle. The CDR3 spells CASREQGGGTDTQYF. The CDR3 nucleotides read TGTGCCAGCAGGGAGCAGGGGGGAGGCACAGATACGCAGTATTTT.

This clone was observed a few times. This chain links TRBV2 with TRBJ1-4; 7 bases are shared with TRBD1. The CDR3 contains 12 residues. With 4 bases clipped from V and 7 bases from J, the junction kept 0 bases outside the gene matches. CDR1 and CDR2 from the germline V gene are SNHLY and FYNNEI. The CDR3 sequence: CASSGDSEKLFF. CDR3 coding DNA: TGTGCCAGCAGTGGGGACAGTGAAAAACTGTTTTTT.

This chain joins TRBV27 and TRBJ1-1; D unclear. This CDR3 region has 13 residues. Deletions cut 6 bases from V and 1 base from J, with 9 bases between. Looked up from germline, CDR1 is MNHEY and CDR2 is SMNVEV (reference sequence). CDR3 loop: CASRSNGNTEAFF. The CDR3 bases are TGTGCCAGCAGATCGAACGGGAACACTGAAGCTTTCTTT.

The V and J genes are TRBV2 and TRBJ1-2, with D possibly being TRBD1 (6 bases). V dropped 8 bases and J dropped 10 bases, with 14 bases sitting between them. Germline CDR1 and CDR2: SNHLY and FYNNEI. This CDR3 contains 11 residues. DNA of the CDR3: TGTGCCAGCGGATTAGGGACAATCTACACCTTC. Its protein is CASGLGTIYTF.